This entry is about one TCR beta chain. Its antigen target is currently unknown. The input lacks base qualities; no much larger clone sits a single base away. This specimen comes from a study of blood T cell repertoires in COVID-19 (TCRdb year 2020). Context from the whole study: Samples covering the acute and convalescent phases of COVID-19 were provided by collaborators in the United States, Italy and Spain. The prospective study material was composed of cDNA or gDNA derived from T cells, B-cell-depleted T cells, or PBMCs. The dataset comprised deeply sampled blood TCRbeta repertoires from subjects exposed to, actively infected with, or recovered from COVID-19. The repertoires were made available in a free public database intended to serve as a resource for research on the immune response to SARS-CoV-2. Samples came from the ongoing ImmuneRACE study (first 160 participants) plus 1,254 subjects from 6 global collaborators. Sample metadata almost always included a de-identified subject ID, COVID-19 status, age in years and sex. HLA class I and class II types, where available, came from metadata supplied by the sample provider rather than from assay-based typing. The research as a whole found: Clinical and demographic metadata were provided uncurated, with the amount varying by source and participant.

In Seattle, one collaborating source enrolled patients while the infection was active and tracked those patients longitudinally over the course of disease. The collaborating institutions used their own protocols to collect whole blood in K2EDTA tubes. Collaborator samples were shipped for TCRbeta analysis as frozen whole blood, isolated PBMCs, or DNA extracted from either sample type. The V and J ends are trimmed by 4 bases and 2 bases, leaving 17 bases between them. The CDR3, from cysteine to phenylalanine, totals 16 residues. Kept here is only the CDR3 DNA, which spans 48 bases and is read in frame from base 1. From a lookup of the germline V gene, CDR1 and CDR2 are SGHRS and YFSETQ. TCRbeta CDR3 regions were amplified from genomic DNA by means of the immunoSEQ Assay, a bias-controlled multiplex PCR. In the paper's pipeline: Within the assay, amplification of reference gene primers was used to estimate how many nucleated cells each sample contained. Sequence reads were collapsed and filtered to measure the absolute abundance of every unique TCRbeta CDR3 rearrangement. Productive Simpson clonality was computed per sample as the square root of Simpson's diversity index over productive rearrangements. The table was pulled from immuneACCESS by TCRdb, which kept in-frame rearrangements only. Such tables lose some clones; where checked, under half of the loss comes from unresolved V genes, and the rest has no known cause. The V and J calls and the clone size are those of that table, but D and trimming were determined from the DNA. The sample table records approximately 200,000 clones; around 79% of these occur just once. Almost 6% of the sample is in the top ten clones.

The sequenced sample was peripheral blood. The chain couples TRBV5-1 to TRBJ2-3; perhaps TRBD1 is the D gene, with 6 bases matching. The source of this sequence is a woman aged 40 to 55 with COVID-19, enrolled during active disease. The CDR3 protein: CASSPSVGADTDTQYF. The DNA sequence follows: TGCGCCAGCAGCCCCTCCGTGGGGGCCGACACAGATACGCAGTATTTT.